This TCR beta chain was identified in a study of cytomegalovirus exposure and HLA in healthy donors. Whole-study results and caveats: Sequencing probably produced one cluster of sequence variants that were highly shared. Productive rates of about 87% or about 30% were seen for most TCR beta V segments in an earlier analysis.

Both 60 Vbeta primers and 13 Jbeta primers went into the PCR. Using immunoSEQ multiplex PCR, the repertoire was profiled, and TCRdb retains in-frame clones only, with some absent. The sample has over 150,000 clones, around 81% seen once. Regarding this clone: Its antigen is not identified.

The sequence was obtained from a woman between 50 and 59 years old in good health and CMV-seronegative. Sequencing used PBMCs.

For the CDR3, the DNA is TGTGCCAGCAGTTCGAGTAACATTCAGTACTTC. It specifies CASSSSNIQYF. This sequence joins TRBV28 and TRBJ2-4; D is ambiguous. CDR1 is MDHEN and CDR2 is SYDVKM in the germline V gene. V lost 4 bases, J lost 7 bases, and 5 bases lay in between. This CDR3 comprises 11 residues. Based on the CDR3 plus reference TRBV28 and TRBJ2-4, the full variable domain is DVKVTQSSRYLVKRTGEKVFLECVQDMDHENMFWYRQDPGLGLRLIYFSYDVKMKEKGDIPEGYSVSREKKERFSLILESASTNQTSMYLCASSSSNIQYFGAGTRLSVL.